Presented here are 28 T cell receptor beta chains from one specimen sequenced in a study of OX40 agonist ivuxolimab in advanced cancers. Libraries came from the immunoSEQ multiplex PCR assay. The immuneACCESS repertoire file appears here via TCRdb, limited to in-frame rearrangements. These files lack a portion of the clones; in checked studies, under half of the deficit traces to unresolved V genes, and the cause of the others is not known. Within this sample are 20,000 to 30,000 clones, with approximately 83% of them counted one time only. The ten largest clones add up to roughly 8.6% of the sample. The sequences come from CD4+ or CD8+ T cells sorted from blood, collected in a trial of the OX40 agonist ivuxolimab. These receptor sequences come from an adult with an advanced solid tumor such as melanoma, head and neck, liver or kidney cancer.

The chain couples TRBV7-9 to TRBJ1-1; 8 bases are a match to TRBD1. The CDR3 is made up of 14 amino acids. Germline CDR1 reads SEHNR; CDR2 reads FQNEAQ (reference sequence). With V trimmed by 4 bases and J by 5 bases, 6 bases remained unmatched. In DNA form, the CDR3 reads TGTGCCAGCAGCTCCCTCACAGGGGGGACTGAAGCTTTCTTT. It translates to CASSSLTGGTEAFF.

This clone was observed a handful of times. The rearrangement uses TRBV7-8 and TRBJ2-1; D gene uncertain. This CDR3 contains 11 residues. Germline CDR1 is SGHVS and CDR2 is FQNEAQ. V gave up 2 bases and J gave up 8 bases, with 4 bases separating them. The CDR3 sequence: CASSLSDEQFF. CDR3 coding DNA: TGTGCCAGCAGCTTATCCGATGAGCAGTTCTTC. Full variable domain (remainder filled in from reference TRBV7-8 and TRBJ2-1): GAGVSQSPRYKVAKRGQDVALRCDPISGHVSLFWYQQALGQGPEFLTYFQNEAQLDKSGLPSDRFFAERPEGSVSTLKIQRTQQEDSAVYLCASSLSDEQFFGPGTRLTVL.

In nucleotides, the CDR3 is TGTGCCAGCAGCCAGGGGTACGGTAGGGAGACCCAGTACTTC. Its protein product is CASSQGYGRETQYF. The rearrangement joins TRBV11-2 to TRBJ2-5; the D gene is possibly TRBD1 (6 bases). Trimming shortened V by 5 bases and J by 5 bases, and 15 bases separated the two germline ends. The CDR3 contains 14 residues. CDR1 is SGHAT and CDR2 is FQNNGV in the germline V gene.

This clone came up a few times. The J gene is TRBJ2-5, the V gene TRBV13; possible D gene TRBD2, 6 bases. The CDR3 sequence is 14 residues long. Germline loops: CDR1 PRHDT, CDR2 FYEKMQ (reference sequence). The ends were cut back, 6 bases at V and 1 base at J, with 12 bases in the middle. Here the CDR3 reads CASSSPGLQETQYF. CDR3 coding DNA: TGTGCCAGCAGTTCCCCGGGACTCCAAGAGACCCAGTACTTC.

The V call is TRBV9, the J call TRBJ2-1; TRBD2 might be the D (5 bases). Trimming removed 2 bases from V and 3 bases from J, with 6 bases in between. Germline V gives CDR1 SGDLS, CDR2 YYNGEE. The CDR3 is 13 residues long. As DNA, the CDR3 is TGTGCCAGCAGCGTCCGGGACTACAATGAGCAGTTCTTC. Encoded protein: CASSVRDYNEQFF.

This clone was observed a handful of times. The J gene is TRBJ1-6, the V gene TRBV7-9; D remains ambiguous. This CDR3 is 17 amino acids long. Germline loops: CDR1 SEHNR, CDR2 FQNEAQ (reference sequence). V lost 5 bases to trimming and J lost 8 bases, with 22 bases between them. CDR3 coding DNA: TGTGCCAGCAGCCGCCTAGGTGGGCAGGAGTTGTATTCACCCCTCCACTTT. It codes for CASSRLGGQELYSPLHF.

V and J are TRBV2 and TRBJ2-7; the match to TRBD1 covers 12 bases. CDR3 length equals 12 residues. Germline-derived CDR1 and CDR2 are SNHLY and FYNNEI. Trimming took 11 bases from V and 4 from J; bases not matched to a gene: 3. The CDR3 DNA follows: TGTGCCGGGACAGGGGGCTTTTACGAGCAGTACTTC. Amino acids: CAGTGGFYEQYF.

The gene calls are TRBV7-9 and TRBJ2-1; TRBD2 agrees at 9 bases. Per the germline V gene, CDR1 is SEHNR and CDR2 is FQNEAQ (reference sequence). With 5 bases clipped from V and 3 bases from J, the junction kept 5 bases outside the gene matches. The CDR3 covers 15 residues. The CDR3 region has the DNA TGTGCCAGCAGCAACGAACTAGCGGGCTACAATGAGCAGTTCTTC. It specifies CASSNELAGYNEQFF.

This clone occurred a few times. The rearrangement joins TRBV7-9 to TRBJ1-2, with D hard to call. The CDR3 is made up of 14 amino acids. The germline CDR1 and CDR2 sequences are SEHNR and FQNEAQ (reference sequence). Trimming cost V 1 base and J 5 bases, with 11 bases left between them. CDR3 region: CASSLGGRQYGYTF. As DNA, the CDR3 is TGTGCCAGCAGCTTAGGCGGCAGGCAGTATGGCTACACCTTC.

V usage is TRBV5-4 and J usage is TRBJ1-1; 7 positions match TRBD1. The CDR3 contains 17 residues. Unmatched junction bases numbered 13, after V lost 0 bases and J lost 5 bases. Germline V CDR1 and CDR2: SGHNT, YYREEE (reference sequence). The CDR3 here is CASSLGNYRGFETEAFF. CDR3 nucleotide sequence: TGTGCCAGCAGCTTGGGTAATTACAGGGGATTTGAGACTGAAGCTTTCTTT.

This chain uses TRBV19 with TRBJ2-7; D is possibly TRBD1 or TRBD2 (5 bases each). Trimming took off 1 base at V and 2 bases at J, with 9 bases between the two ends. CDR1 and CDR2 from the germline V gene are LNHDA and SQIVND (reference sequence). The CDR3 sequence is 14 residues long. CDR3 in amino acids: CASSIGDGAYEQYF. CDR3 DNA sequence: TGTGCCAGTAGTATAGGGGACGGCGCCTACGAGCAGTACTTC.

V is TRBV9 and J is TRBJ2-7, with TRBD1 identical over 11 bases. Germline values: CDR1 SGDLS, CDR2 YYNGEE. This CDR3 is built from 15 residues. After removal of 0 bases from V and 2 bases from J, the junction contained 1 base not matched to a gene. CDR3 nucleotide sequence: TGTGCCAGCAGCGTAGGGGACAGGGGGGCCTACGAGCAGTACTTC. Translated, it gives CASSVGDRGAYEQYF.

The chain links TRBV6-5 to TRBJ2-3; D uncertain. Germline V gives CDR1 MNHEY, CDR2 SVGAGI. The CDR3 consists of 13 residues. The ends were cut back, 2 bases at V and 6 bases at J, with 9 bases in the middle. The DNA of the CDR3 is TGTGCCAGCAGTTACGGCGAGTCGGATACGCAGTATTTT. Translated: CASSYGESDTQYF.

The V gene is TRBV16, the J gene TRBJ1-1, with D tentatively TRBD1 (5 bases). The CDR3 spans 16 residues. The germline V gene has CDR1 KGHSY and CDR2 FQNENV. V was trimmed by 3 bases and J by 11 bases, leaving 25 bases between them. CDR3 sequence: CASSQPRDGTRKIAFF. CDR3 bases: TGTGCCAGCAGCCAGCCTCGGGACGGCACCAGGAAAATTGCTTTCTTT.

The chain is built from TRBV5-5 and TRBJ2-3; 8 bases match TRBD2. Per the germline V gene, CDR1 is SGHKS and CDR2 is YYEKEE (reference sequence). Trimming cost V 0 bases and J 5 bases; bases outside gene matches: 5. This CDR3 has 15 residues. The CDR3 protein is CASSLEGSGVDTQYF. The CDR3 bases are TGTGCCAGCAGCTTGGAAGGTAGCGGGGTAGATACGCAGTATTTT.

The chain links TRBV19 to TRBJ2-3; tentatively, D is TRBD1 (6 bases). In germline, CDR1 is LNHDA, CDR2 SQIVND (reference sequence). This CDR3 is built from 15 residues. V shed 5 bases and J shed 1 base, with 13 bases lying between them. The CDR3 loop reads CASSYTGMRTDTQYF. In DNA, the CDR3 is TGTGCCAGTAGTTATACAGGGATGCGCACAGATACGCAGTATTTT.

The chain is built from TRBV5-1 and TRBJ2-1, with D unclear. V was clipped by 0 bases and J by 7 bases, with 14 bases between them. Looked up from germline, CDR1 is SGHRS and CDR2 is YFSETQ. The CDR3 totals 15 residues. The DNA for the CDR3 is TGCGCCAGCAGCTTGGAATGGGTAGAGAAAAATGAGCAGTTCTTC. Residues: CASSLEWVEKNEQFF.

The V call is TRBV19, the J call TRBJ1-1; D is perhaps TRBD1 (6 bases). CDR1 is LNHDA, CDR2 SQIVND, per germline (reference sequence). Deletions cut 2 bases from V and 2 bases from J, with 12 bases between. The CDR3 runs 15 residues. The CDR3 DNA is TGTGCCAGTAGTATATTGGGGGGACATAACACTGAAGCTTTCTTT. Its translation: CASSILGGHNTEAFF.

The chain links TRBV18 to TRBJ2-1; 7 bases align to TRBD1. CDR1 is KGHSH, CDR2 LQKENI, per germline. V dropped 0 bases and J dropped 4; count of bases not matched to a gene: 3. CDR3 size: 15 residues. The CDR3 loop reads CASSPPDRRYNEQFF. The CDR3 region has the DNA TGTGCCAGCTCACCACCGGACAGGCGATACAATGAGCAGTTCTTC. The full variable domain, its missing parts supplied by reference TRBV18 and TRBJ2-1, is NAGVMQNPRHLVRRRGQEARLRCSPMKGHSHVYWYRQLPEEGLKFMVYLQKENIIDESGMPKERFSAEFPKEGPSILRIQQVVRGDSAAYFCASSPPDRRYNEQFFGPGTRLTVL.

This CDR3 is CASSIAPPGHLNTEAFF. The CDR3 region has the DNA TGTGCCAGTAGTATAGCCCCCCCGGGACACTTGAACACTGAAGCTTTCTTT. The V gene is TRBV19, the J gene TRBJ1-1; a weak D match, TRBD1 (6 bases). CDR3 length: 17 amino acids. CDR1 and CDR2 from the germline V gene are LNHDA and SQIVND (reference sequence). Deletions cut 1 base from V and 0 bases from J, with 15 bases between. The complete variable domain, with remaining parts taken from reference TRBV19 and TRBJ1-1, reads DGGITQSPKYLFRKEGQNVTLSCEQNLNHDAMYWYRQDPGQGLRLIYYSQIVNDFQKGDIAEGYSVSREKKESFPLTVTSAQKNPTAFYLCASSIAPPGHLNTEAFFGQGTRLTVV.

With respect to this clone: This specimen includes other DNA sequences encoding the same CDR3. The chain combines TRBV7-2 with TRBJ1-3; D remains unclear. The germline V gene encodes CDR1 SGHTA and CDR2 FQGNSA. V gave up 5 bases and J gave up 4 bases, with 9 bases separating them. This CDR3 is 13 amino acids long. The CDR3: CASSRLQGNTIYF. The CDR3 DNA sequence: TGTGCCAGCAGCCGTCTACAGGGAAACACCATATATTTT.

The V gene is TRBV7-8, the J gene TRBJ2-2; D uncertain. The CDR3 contains 14 residues. Germline V lookup: CDR1 SGHVS, CDR2 FQNEAQ. V lost 1 base, J lost 5 bases, and 8 bases lay in between. The CDR3 sequence: CASSLVGQTGELFF. CDR3 DNA sequence: TGTGCCAGCAGCTTAGTAGGGCAGACCGGGGAGCTGTTTTTT.

CDR3 loop: CASSSHGTVTYEQYF. In DNA form, the CDR3 reads TGTGCCAGCAGTTCTCACGGGACGGTTACCTACGAGCAGTACTTC. The chain is built from TRBV6-6 and TRBJ2-7, with D perhaps assigned TRBD1 or TRBD2 (5 bases each). The CDR3 has 15 residues. Trimming removed 4 bases at V and 2 bases at J, with 15 bases between. Germline-derived CDR1 and CDR2 are MNHNY and SVGAGI (reference sequence).

This clone turned up a few times. V usage is TRBV6-5 and J usage is TRBJ1-2; D uncertain. This CDR3 spans 15 amino acids. Germline-derived CDR1 and CDR2 are MNHEY and SVGAGI. Between the trimmed V and J ends, which lost 6 bases and 7 bases, there was a span of 21 bases. CDR3 coding DNA: TGTGCCAGCAGCGACACCGAAACCGGGTCGGGTGGCTACACCTTC. Its protein is CASSDTETGSGGYTF.

A single count supports this clone. The chain uses TRBV4-3 and TRBJ1-2, with D hard to call. CDR1 LGHNA and CDR2 YSLEER come from the germline V gene. The V end lost 0 bases, the J end lost 8 bases, and 13 bases lay between the germline ends. This CDR3 comprises 14 residues. CDR3 amino acids: CASSQDVVLGGYTF. For the CDR3, the DNA is TGCGCCAGCAGCCAAGATGTGGTATTGGGAGGCTACACCTTC.

This chain uses TRBV9 with TRBJ2-5, with D unresolved. The end of the DNA aligns better with TRBJ2-7, so the J call may be wrong. Looked up from germline, CDR1 is SGDLS and CDR2 is YYNGEE. This CDR3 is built from 15 residues. CDR3 in DNA: TGTGCCAGCAGCCCCTGGCAGGACGTTACCTACGAGCAGTACTTC. It codes for CASSPWQDVTYEQYF.

This clone was observed once. Other DNA sequences in this sample translate to the same CDR3. The rearrangement links TRBV5-1 to TRBJ2-7, with 9 bases that match TRBD2. The trim removed 2 bases at V and 2 bases at J, leaving 2 bases unmatched. CDR1 SGHRS and CDR2 YFSETQ come from the germline V gene. The CDR3 extends over 14 amino acids. CDR3 DNA sequence: TGCGCCAGCAGCTTCAGCGGGGGGACCTACGAGCAGTACTTC. Translation gives CASSFSGGTYEQYF.

This chain joins TRBV10-3 and TRBJ1-2; D not certain. There are 14 residues in the CDR3. V lost 10 bases to trimming and J lost 8 bases, with 23 bases between them. The germline V gene encodes CDR1 ENHRY and CDR2 SYGVKD. CDR3 sequence: CATGPVGVENGYTF. DNA for the CDR3: TGTGCCACTGGACCGGTAGGAGTGGAGAACGGCTACACCTTC.